This T cell receptor beta chain was documented in a study of blood T cell repertoires in COVID-19. This clone appeared once. CDR3 length equals 16 residues. Here immunoSEQ multiplex PCR was the method, and the copy in TCRdb shows in-frame clones only, minus some. The top ten clones hold about 1.3% of a sample with approximately 72,000 clones, 89% of them seen once. The sequence was collected from a man in his fifties or sixties with acute or convalescent COVID-19. The rearrangement uses TRBV12-1 and TRBJ1-3. TRBV12-1 is a documented pseudogene. Sequenced input: peripheral blood. The CDR3 reads CASSAGDSSSGNTIYF. CDR3 DNA: TGTGCCAGCAGCGCCGGGGACTCAAGCTCTGGAAACACCATATATTTT.